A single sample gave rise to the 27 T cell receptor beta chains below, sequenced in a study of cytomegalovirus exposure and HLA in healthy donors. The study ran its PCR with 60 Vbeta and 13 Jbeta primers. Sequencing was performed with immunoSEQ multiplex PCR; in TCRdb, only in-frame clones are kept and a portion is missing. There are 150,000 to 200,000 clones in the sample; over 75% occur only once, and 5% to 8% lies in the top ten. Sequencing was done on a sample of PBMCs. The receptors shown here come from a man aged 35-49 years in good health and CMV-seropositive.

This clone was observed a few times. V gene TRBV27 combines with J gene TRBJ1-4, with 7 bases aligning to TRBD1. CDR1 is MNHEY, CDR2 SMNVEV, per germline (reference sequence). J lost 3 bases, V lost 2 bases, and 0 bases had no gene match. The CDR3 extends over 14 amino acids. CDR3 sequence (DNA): TGTGCCAGCAGTTTACAGGGGGCTAATGAAAAACTGTTTTTT. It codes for CASSLQGANEKLFF.

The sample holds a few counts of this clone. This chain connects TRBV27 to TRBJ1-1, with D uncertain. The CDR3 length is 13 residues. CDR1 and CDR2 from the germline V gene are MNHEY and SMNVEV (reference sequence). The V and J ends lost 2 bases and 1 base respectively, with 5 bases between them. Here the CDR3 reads CASSLGRNTEAFF. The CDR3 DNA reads TGTGCCAGCAGTTTAGGGCGGAACACTGAAGCTTTCTTT.

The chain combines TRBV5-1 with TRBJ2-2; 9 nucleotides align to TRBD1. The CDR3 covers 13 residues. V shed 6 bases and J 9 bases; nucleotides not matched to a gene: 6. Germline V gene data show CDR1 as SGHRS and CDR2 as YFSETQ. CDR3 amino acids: CASTGTGTWELFF. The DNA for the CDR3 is TGCGCCAGCACCGGGACAGGGACGTGGGAGCTGTTTTTT.

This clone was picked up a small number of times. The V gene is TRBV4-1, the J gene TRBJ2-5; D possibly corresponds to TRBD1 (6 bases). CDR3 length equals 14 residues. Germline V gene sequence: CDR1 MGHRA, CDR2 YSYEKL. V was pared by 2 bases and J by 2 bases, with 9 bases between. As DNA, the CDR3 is TGCGCCAGCAGCCAAAGGACAGAACAAGAGACCCAGTACTTC. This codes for CASSQRTEQETQYF.

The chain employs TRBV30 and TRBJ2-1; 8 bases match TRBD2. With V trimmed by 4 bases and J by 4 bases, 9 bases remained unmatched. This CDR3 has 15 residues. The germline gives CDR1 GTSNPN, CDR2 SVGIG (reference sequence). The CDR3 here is CAWNDLAGGYNEQFF. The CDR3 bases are TGTGCCTGGAACGACTTGGCGGGAGGATACAATGAGCAGTTCTTC. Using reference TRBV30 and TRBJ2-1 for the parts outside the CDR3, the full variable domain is SQTIHQWPATLVQPVGSPLSLECTVEGTSNPNLYWYRQAAGRGLQLLFYSVGIGQISSEVPQNLSASRPQDRQFILSSKKLLLSDSGFYLCAWNDLAGGYNEQFFGPGTRLTVL.

The CDR3 nucleotides are TGTGCCAGCAGCCCAACAGGGACCCCCACGGGTAACACTGAAGCTTTCTTT. Translating gives CASSPTGTPTGNTEAFF. The chain has TRBV9 and TRBJ1-1; TRBD1 might be the D (6 bases). In germline, CDR1 is SGDLS, CDR2 YYNGEE. This CDR3 has 17 amino acids. Trimming cost V 4 bases and J 2 bases, with 21 bases left between them.

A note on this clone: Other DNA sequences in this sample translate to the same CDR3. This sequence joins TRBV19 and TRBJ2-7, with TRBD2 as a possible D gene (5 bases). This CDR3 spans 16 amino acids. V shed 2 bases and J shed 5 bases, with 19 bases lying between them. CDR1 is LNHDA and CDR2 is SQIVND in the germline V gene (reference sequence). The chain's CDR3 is CASSIFGRAPGNEQYF. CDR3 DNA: TGTGCCAGTAGTATATTCGGAAGGGCCCCGGGGAACGAGCAGTACTTC.

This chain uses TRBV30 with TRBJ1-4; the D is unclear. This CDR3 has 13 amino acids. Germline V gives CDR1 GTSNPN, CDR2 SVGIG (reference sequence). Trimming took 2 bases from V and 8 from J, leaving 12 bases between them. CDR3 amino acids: CAWSPLLGEKLFF. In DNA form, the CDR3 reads TGTGCCTGGAGTCCCCTCCTTGGCGAAAAACTGTTTTTT.

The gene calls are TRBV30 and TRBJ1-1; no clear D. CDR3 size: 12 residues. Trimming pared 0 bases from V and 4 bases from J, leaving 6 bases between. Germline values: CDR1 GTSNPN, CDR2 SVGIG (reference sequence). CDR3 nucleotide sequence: TGTGCCTGGAGTGTAACAACCACTGAAGCTTTCTTT. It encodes CAWSVTTTEAFF.

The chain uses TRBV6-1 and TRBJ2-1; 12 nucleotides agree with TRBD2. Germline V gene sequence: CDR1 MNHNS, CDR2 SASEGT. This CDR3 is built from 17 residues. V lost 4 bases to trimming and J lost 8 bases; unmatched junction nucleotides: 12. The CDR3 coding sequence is TGTGCCAGCAGTGTCTACCCGACTAGCGGGAGTATCCATGAGCAGTTCTTC. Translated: CASSVYPTSGSIHEQFF.

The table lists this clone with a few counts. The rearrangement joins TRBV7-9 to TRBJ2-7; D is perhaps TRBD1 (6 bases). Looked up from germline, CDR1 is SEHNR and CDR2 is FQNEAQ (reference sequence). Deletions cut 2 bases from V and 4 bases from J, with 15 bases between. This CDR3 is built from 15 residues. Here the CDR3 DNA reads TGTGCCAGCAGCTTAAATTTGGGGGCGGCGTACGAGCAGTACTTC. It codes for CASSLNLGAAYEQYF.

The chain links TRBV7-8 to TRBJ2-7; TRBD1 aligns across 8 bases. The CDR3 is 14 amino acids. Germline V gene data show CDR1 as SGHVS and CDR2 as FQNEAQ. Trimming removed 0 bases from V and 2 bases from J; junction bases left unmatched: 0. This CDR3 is CASSLATGAYEQYF. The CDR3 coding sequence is TGTGCCAGCAGCTTAGCGACAGGGGCCTACGAGCAGTACTTC.

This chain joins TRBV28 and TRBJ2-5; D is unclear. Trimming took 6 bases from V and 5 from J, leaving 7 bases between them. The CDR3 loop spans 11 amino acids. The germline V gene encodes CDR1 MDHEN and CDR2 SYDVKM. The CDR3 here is CASRERETQYF. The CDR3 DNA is TGTGCCAGCAGGGAGAGGGAGACCCAGTACTTC. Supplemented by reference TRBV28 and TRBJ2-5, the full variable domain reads DVKVTQSSRYLVKRTGEKVFLECVQDMDHENMFWYRQDPGLGLRLIYFSYDVKMKEKGDIPEGYSVSREKKERFSLILESASTNQTSMYLCASRERETQYFGPGTRLLVL.

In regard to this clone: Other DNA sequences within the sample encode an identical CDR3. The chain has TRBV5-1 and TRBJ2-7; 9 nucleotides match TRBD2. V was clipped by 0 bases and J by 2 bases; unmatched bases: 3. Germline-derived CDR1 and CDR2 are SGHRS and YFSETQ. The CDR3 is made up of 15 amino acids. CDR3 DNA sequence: TGCGCCAGCAGCTTGGGGGCTAGCGGGACCTACGAGCAGTACTTC. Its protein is CASSLGASGTYEQYF.

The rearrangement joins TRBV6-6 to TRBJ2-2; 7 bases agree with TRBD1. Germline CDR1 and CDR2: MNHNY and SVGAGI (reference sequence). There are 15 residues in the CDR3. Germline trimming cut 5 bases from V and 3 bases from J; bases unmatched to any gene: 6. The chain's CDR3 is CASSTRQGYTGELFF. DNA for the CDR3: TGTGCCAGCAGTACCCGACAGGGCTACACCGGGGAGCTGTTTTTT.

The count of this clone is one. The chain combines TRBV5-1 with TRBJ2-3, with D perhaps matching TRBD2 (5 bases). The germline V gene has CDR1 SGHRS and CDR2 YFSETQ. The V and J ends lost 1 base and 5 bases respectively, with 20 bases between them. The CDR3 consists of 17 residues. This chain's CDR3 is CASSLLPRVRGRDTQYF. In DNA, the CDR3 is TGCGCCAGCAGCTTGCTCCCCCGGGTAAGAGGGAGAGATACGCAGTATTTT.

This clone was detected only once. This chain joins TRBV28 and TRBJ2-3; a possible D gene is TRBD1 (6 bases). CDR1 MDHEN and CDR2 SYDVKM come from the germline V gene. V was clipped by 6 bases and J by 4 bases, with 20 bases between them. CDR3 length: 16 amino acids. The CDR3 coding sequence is TGTGCCAGCAGGGGCAGGGGAGAAATTAGGGCAGATACGCAGTATTTT. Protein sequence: CASRGRGEIRADTQYF.

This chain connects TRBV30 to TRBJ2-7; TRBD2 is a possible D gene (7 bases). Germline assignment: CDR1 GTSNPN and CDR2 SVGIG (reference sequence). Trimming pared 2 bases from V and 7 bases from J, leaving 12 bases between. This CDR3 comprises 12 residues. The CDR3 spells CAWSLEGGEQYF. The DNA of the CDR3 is TGTGCCTGGAGTTTGGAGGGGGGGGAGCAGTACTTC.

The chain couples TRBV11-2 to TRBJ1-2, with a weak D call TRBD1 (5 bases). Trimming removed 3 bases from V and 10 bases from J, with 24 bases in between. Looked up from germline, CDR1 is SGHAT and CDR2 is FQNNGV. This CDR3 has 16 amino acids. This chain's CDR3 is CASSFSQGSQRGDYTF. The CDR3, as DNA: TGTGCCAGCAGCTTCAGCCAGGGTTCCCAACGTGGGGACTACACCTTC.

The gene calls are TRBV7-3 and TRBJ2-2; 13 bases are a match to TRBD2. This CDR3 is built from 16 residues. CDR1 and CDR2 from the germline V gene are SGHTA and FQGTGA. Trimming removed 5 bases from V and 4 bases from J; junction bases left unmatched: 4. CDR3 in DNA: TGTGCCAGCAGCGACCGGACTAGCGGGGGCACCGGGGAGCTGTTTTTT. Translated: CASSDRTSGGTGELFF.

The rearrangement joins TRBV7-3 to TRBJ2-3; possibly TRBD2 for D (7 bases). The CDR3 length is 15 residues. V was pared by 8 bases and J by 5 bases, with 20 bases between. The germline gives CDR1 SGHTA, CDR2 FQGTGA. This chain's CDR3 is CASSLAGARGDTQYF. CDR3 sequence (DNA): TGTGCCAGCTCCCTCGCGGGGGCCAGGGGAGATACGCAGTATTTT.

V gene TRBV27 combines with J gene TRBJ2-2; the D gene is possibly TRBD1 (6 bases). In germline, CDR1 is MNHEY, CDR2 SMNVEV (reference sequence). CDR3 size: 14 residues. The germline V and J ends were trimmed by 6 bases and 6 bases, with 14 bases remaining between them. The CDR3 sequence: CASRVGGRAGELFF. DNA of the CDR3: TGTGCCAGCAGGGTAGGGGGTAGGGCCGGGGAGCTGTTTTTT.

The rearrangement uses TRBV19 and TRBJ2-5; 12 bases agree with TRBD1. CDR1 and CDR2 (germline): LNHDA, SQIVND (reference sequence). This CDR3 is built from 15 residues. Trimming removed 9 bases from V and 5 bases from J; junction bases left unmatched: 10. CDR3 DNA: TGTGCCAGCTCAAGAGGGACAGGGGGCGCGGAGACCCAGTACTTC. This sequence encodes CASSRGTGGAETQYF.

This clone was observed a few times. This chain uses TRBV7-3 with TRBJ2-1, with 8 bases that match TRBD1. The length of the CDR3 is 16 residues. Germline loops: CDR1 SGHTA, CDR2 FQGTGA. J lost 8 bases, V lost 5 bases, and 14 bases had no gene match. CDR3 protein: CASSTGQGYQGDEQFF. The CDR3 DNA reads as TGTGCCAGCAGCACCGGACAGGGATACCAAGGCGATGAGCAGTTCTTC.

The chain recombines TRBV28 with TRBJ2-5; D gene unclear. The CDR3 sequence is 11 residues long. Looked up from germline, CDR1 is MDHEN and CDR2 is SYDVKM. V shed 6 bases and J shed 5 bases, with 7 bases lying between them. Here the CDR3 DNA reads TGTGCCAGCAGGATCCGGGAGACCCAGTACTTC. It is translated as CASRIRETQYF.

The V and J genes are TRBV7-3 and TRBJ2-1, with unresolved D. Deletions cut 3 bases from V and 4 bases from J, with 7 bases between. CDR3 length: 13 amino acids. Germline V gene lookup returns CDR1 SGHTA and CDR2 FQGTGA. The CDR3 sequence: CASSFTAYNEQFF. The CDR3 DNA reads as TGTGCCAGCAGCTTTACAGCTTACAATGAGCAGTTCTTC.

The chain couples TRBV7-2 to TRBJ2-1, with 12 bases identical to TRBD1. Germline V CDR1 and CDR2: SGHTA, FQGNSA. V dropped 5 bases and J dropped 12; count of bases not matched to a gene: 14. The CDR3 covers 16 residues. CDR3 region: CASSPTGTGGRVGQFF. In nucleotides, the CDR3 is TGTGCCAGCAGCCCGACCGGGACAGGGGGCAGGGTAGGGCAGTTCTTC.